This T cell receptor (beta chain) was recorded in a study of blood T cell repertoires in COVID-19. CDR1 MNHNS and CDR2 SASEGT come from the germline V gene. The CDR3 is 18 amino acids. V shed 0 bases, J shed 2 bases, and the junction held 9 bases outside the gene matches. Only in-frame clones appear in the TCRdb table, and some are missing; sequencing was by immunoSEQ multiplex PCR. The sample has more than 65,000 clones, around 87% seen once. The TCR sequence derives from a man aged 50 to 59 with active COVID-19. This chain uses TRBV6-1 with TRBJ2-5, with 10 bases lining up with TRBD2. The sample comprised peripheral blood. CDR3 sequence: CASSEASTSGYGQETQYF. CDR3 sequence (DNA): TGTGCCAGCAGTGAAGCGTCGACTAGCGGGTACGGACAAGAGACCCAGTACTTC.